These 17 T cell receptor beta chains originate from one sample sequenced in a study of blood T cell repertoires in COVID-19. Produced via immunoSEQ multiplex PCR; TCRdb's table is partial and in-frame only. This repertoire shows around 160,000 clones, around 80% found once; its top ten account for about 16%. Sample: peripheral blood. The receptors come from a human donor with acute or convalescent COVID-19. The donor label of this sample is uncertain.

J is TRBJ1-5 and V is TRBV10-2; TRBD1 matches at 8 bases. This CDR3 has 15 amino acids. Germline CDR1 reads WSHSY; CDR2 reads SAAADI. J gave up 1 base and V 7 bases, and 6 bases lay outside the gene matches. The CDR3 region is CASKRTGSSNQPQHF. The CDR3 DNA is TGCGCCAGCAAACGGACAGGGTCCAGCAATCAGCCCCAGCATTTT.

DNA of the CDR3: TGTGCCAGCAGCCAAATAGCGGGGGCCTACAATGAGCAGTTCTTC. This translates into CASSQIAGAYNEQFF. This chain uses TRBV3-1 (or the pseudogene TRBV3-2) with TRBJ2-1, with 9 bases lining up with TRBD2. Germline trimming cut 2 bases from V and 2 bases from J; bases unmatched to any gene: 1. CDR1 LGHDT and CDR2 YNNKEL come from the germline V gene (reference sequence). The CDR3 has 15 amino acids.

This chain joins TRBV2 and TRBJ1-1; 7 bases fit TRBD1. Germline V gene data show CDR1 as SNHLY and CDR2 as FYNNEI. CDR3 length equals 13 residues. The J segment lost 1 base and the V segment lost 10 bases, leaving 6 bases of the junction unmatched. The CDR3 spells CAIMTGTNTEAFF. As DNA, the CDR3 is TGTGCCATCATGACAGGGACGAACACTGAAGCTTTCTTT.

The V and J genes are TRBV7-2 and TRBJ1-2, with a tentative D call TRBD1 (5 bases). Germline lookup yields CDR1 SGHTA and CDR2 FQGNSA. Trimming left V 1 base short and J 7 bases short, with 16 bases between. CDR3 length equals 15 residues. In DNA form, the CDR3 reads TGTGCCAGCAGCTTAGTACCGACTGGGCAGGGTGGCTACACCTTC. Protein sequence: CASSLVPTGQGGYTF.

V and J are TRBV29-1 and TRBJ2-7; 7 bases are a match to TRBD1. The CDR3 extends over 13 amino acids. Germline V gene data show CDR1 as SQVTM and CDR2 as ANQGSEA. With 6 bases clipped from V and 6 bases from J, the junction kept 11 bases outside the gene matches. This CDR3 is CSVRQGPLREQYF. The CDR3 DNA reads as TGCAGCGTGAGACAGGGTCCTCTACGCGAGCAGTACTTC.

V usage is TRBV3-1 (or the pseudogene TRBV3-2) and J usage is TRBJ2-5; D is unresolved. The V end lost 3 bases, the J end lost 5 bases, and 10 bases lay between the germline ends. This CDR3 comprises 13 residues. CDR1 is LGHDT, CDR2 YNNKEL, per germline (reference sequence). CDR3 loop: CASSQTGLETQYF. CDR3 DNA: TGTGCCAGCAGCCAGACTGGGTTGGAGACCCAGTACTTC.

The genes are TRBV10-3 and TRBJ1-1, with D perhaps TRBD1 (6 bases). Germline-derived CDR1 and CDR2 are ENHRY and SYGVKD. The V gene lost 4 bases and the J gene lost 6 bases, with 9 bases spanning the gap. This CDR3 is built from 12 residues. CDR3 in DNA: TGTGCCATCAGTGTACAGGGCTCTGAAGCTTTCTTT. It codes for CAISVQGSEAFF.

This clone has only one observation. The chain combines TRBV7-3 with TRBJ2-7, with D unclear. Trimming removed 3 bases from V and 4 bases from J, with 13 bases in between. Germline loops: CDR1 SGHTA, CDR2 FQGTGA. The length of the CDR3 is 14 residues. CDR3 DNA: TGTGCCAGCAGCTTGAGGTCCGCCGGATACGAGCAGTACTTC. It translates to CASSLRSAGYEQYF. The variable domain in full, with the rest retrieved from reference TRBV7-3 and TRBJ2-7, is GAGVSQTPSNKVTEKGKYVELRCDPISGHTALYWYRQSLGQGPEFLIYFQGTGAADDSGLPNDRFFAVRPEGSVSTLKIQRTERGDSAVYLCASSLRSAGYEQYFGPGTRLTVT.

V gene TRBV18 combines with J gene TRBJ2-3, with 8 nucleotides matching TRBD2. Trimming at V came to 1 base and at J to 6 bases, leaving 9 bases not matched to a gene. Germline-derived CDR1 and CDR2 are KGHSH and LQKENI. The CDR3 is made up of 16 amino acids. The CDR3 region is CASSPRRGGTGDTQYF. The CDR3 nucleotides are TGTGCCAGCTCACCACGACGCGGGGGGACGGGGGATACGCAGTATTTT.

V gene TRBV25-1 combines with J gene TRBJ2-7; 7 bases fit TRBD1. V shed 3 bases, J shed 5 bases, and the junction held 13 bases outside the gene matches. The CDR3 is 16 amino acids. Germline V lookup: CDR1 MGHDK, CDR2 SYGVNS. The CDR3: CASSERGMTGTHEQYF. DNA for the CDR3: TGTGCCAGCAGTGAGCGAGGGATGACAGGGACCCACGAGCAGTACTTC.

The chain joins TRBV10-3 to TRBJ1-3; D gene unclear. Trimming removed 6 bases from V and 0 bases from J, with 18 bases in between. Germline CDR1 ENHRY, CDR2 SYGVKD. CDR3 length: 17 amino acids. The CDR3 is CAISDKHPVSSGNTIYF. CDR3 nucleotides: TGTGCCATCAGCGACAAGCATCCGGTGAGCTCTGGAAACACCATATATTTT.

The genes are TRBV5-1 and TRBJ1-1; 7 bases fit TRBD1. The CDR3 totals 14 residues. Germline V gives CDR1 SGHRS, CDR2 YFSETQ. Trimming took 3 bases from V and 3 from J; bases not matched to a gene: 5. The CDR3 sequence: CASSSQGGDTEAFF. The DNA of the CDR3 is TGCGCCAGCAGCTCTCAGGGGGGAGACACTGAAGCTTTCTTT.

The CDR3 DNA reads as TGTGCCAGCAGCTGGACAGGGGGATGGAAGGGCACAGATACGCAGTATTTT. Translating gives CASSWTGGWKGTDTQYF. This chain links TRBV7-2 with TRBJ2-3, with 10 bases lining up with TRBD1. The ends lost 4 bases at V and 1 base at J; junction bases unmatched: 8. The germline V gene has CDR1 SGHTA and CDR2 FQGNSA. This CDR3 has 17 amino acids.

This clone was counted a single time. The chain has TRBV5-1 and TRBJ2-3; 13 positions agree with TRBD2. The CDR3 runs to 16 residues. Looked up from germline, CDR1 is SGHRS and CDR2 is YFSETQ. V lost 0 bases and J lost 4; bases outside the gene matches: 2. CDR3 in DNA: TGCGCCAGCAGCTTGGGACTAGCGGGGGGCTCAGATACGCAGTATTTT. It is translated as CASSLGLAGGSDTQYF.

In this sample, this clone turned up once. The chain is built from TRBV5-1 and TRBJ1-2, with D maybe TRBD1 (5 bases). Germline-derived CDR1 and CDR2 are SGHRS and YFSETQ. Trimming removed 4 bases at V and 3 bases at J, with 16 bases between. The CDR3 covers 15 residues. For the CDR3, the DNA is TGCGCCAGCAGCCCGGGGGTAGGGGACCACTATGGCTACACCTTC. As protein: CASSPGVGDHYGYTF.

The chain links TRBV5-1 to TRBJ1-5, with a tentative D call TRBD1 (6 bases). Germline V gene lookup returns CDR1 SGHRS and CDR2 YFSETQ. V was trimmed by 4 bases and J by 0 bases, leaving 14 bases between them. The CDR3 spans 16 residues. For the CDR3, the DNA is TGCGCCAGCAGCCCTGGGACACGACATAGCAATCAGCCCCAGCATTTT. Its translation is CASSPGTRHSNQPQHF.

The chain recombines TRBV30 with TRBJ2-2; no definite D call. CDR1 is GTSNPN, CDR2 SVGIG, per germline (reference sequence). The CDR3 runs 14 residues. V was shortened by 2 bases and J by 6 bases, with 13 bases between the two germline ends. CDR3 residues: CAWSKQLPPGELFF. The CDR3 DNA follows: TGTGCCTGGAGTAAACAGTTACCGCCCGGGGAGCTGTTTTTT.